This TCR beta chain was retrieved from a study of CD8 T cells in ankylosing spondylitis. TCRdb processed the 5' RACE reads anew with MiXCR; each CDR3 protein has one entry. The sample lists 150,000 to 200,000 distinct CDR3 sequences, roughly 18% occurring once. Germline assignment: CDR1 DFQATT and CDR2 SNEGSKA (reference sequence). This CDR3 is 13 amino acids long. V dropped 0 bases and J dropped 7 bases, with 11 bases sitting between them. General study results and limits: Peripheral blood samples showed relatively rare disease-linked clones, and these clones were CD8+.

A note on this clonotype: Its antigen remains unknown.

The chain couples TRBV20-1 to TRBJ2-3, with unresolved D. The sample consisted of blood, either unsorted or a sorted T cell fraction (not recorded which). This TCR derives from a male donor aged 10 to 30 with ankylosing spondylitis or in good health (not recorded which). CDR3 nucleotide sequence: TGCAGTGCTAGAGACTTAGTTAGCAATACGCAGTATTTT. Translated, it gives CSARDLVSNTQYF.